Detailed here is one TCR beta chain. These data come from a study of blood T cell repertoires in COVID-19. About the study: From T cells, B-cell-depleted T cells, or PBMCs came the material, which was cDNA or gDNA.

Methods used by the authors: It was from reference gene primer amplification that nucleated cell counts were estimated. Assay: immunoSEQ multiplex PCR; the TCRdb copy retains only in-frame clones and omits some. Clone size and the V and J calls come from that table; the DNA yielded D and trimming. The sample contains a few hundred thousand clones, roughly 88% of which appear only once. V lost 0 bases and J lost 4, with 9 bases in between. This CDR3 comprises 14 residues. CDR1 MNHEY and CDR2 SVGAGI come from the germline V gene. In terms of age and location, participants ranged from about 18 to 100 years and lived in about two dozen US areas. Exposed enrollees had met someone with a PCR-confirmed or clinician-diagnosed COVID-19 case at some point within the 2 weeks before study entry.

Sequencing used PBMCs or T cells enriched from blood (not recorded which). This chain uses TRBV6-5 with TRBJ1-2; D may be TRBD1 (5 bases). This sequence was found in a woman aged 40 to 50 who had been exposed to COVID-19. The CDR3 sequence: CASSYSGDGYGYTF. DNA for the CDR3: TGTGCCAGCAGTTACTCAGGGGATGGCTATGGCTACACCTTC.